The clone carrying this T cell receptor (beta chain) appeared a few times. The germline V gene encodes CDR1 GTSNPN and CDR2 SVGIG (reference sequence). V dropped 1 base and J dropped 3; count of bases not matched to a gene: 3. This CDR3 spans 13 amino acids. 13 Jbeta primers and 60 Vbeta primers were used for the PCR. The repertoire was sequenced with immunoSEQ multiplex PCR; TCRdb's copy has only in-frame clones and lacks some. Of 110,000 to 150,000 clones in the sample, over 70% were seen once. These data originate in a study of cytomegalovirus exposure and HLA in healthy donors. This TCR was recovered from a man aged 40-55 years in good health and CMV-seropositive. The genes are TRBV30 and TRBJ2-7, with TRBD1 matching 7 bases. The sequencing input was PBMCs. The CDR3 coding sequence is TGTGCCTGGAGTGGGACAGGAAACTACGAGCAGTACTTC. Its protein product is CAWSGTGNYEQYF.